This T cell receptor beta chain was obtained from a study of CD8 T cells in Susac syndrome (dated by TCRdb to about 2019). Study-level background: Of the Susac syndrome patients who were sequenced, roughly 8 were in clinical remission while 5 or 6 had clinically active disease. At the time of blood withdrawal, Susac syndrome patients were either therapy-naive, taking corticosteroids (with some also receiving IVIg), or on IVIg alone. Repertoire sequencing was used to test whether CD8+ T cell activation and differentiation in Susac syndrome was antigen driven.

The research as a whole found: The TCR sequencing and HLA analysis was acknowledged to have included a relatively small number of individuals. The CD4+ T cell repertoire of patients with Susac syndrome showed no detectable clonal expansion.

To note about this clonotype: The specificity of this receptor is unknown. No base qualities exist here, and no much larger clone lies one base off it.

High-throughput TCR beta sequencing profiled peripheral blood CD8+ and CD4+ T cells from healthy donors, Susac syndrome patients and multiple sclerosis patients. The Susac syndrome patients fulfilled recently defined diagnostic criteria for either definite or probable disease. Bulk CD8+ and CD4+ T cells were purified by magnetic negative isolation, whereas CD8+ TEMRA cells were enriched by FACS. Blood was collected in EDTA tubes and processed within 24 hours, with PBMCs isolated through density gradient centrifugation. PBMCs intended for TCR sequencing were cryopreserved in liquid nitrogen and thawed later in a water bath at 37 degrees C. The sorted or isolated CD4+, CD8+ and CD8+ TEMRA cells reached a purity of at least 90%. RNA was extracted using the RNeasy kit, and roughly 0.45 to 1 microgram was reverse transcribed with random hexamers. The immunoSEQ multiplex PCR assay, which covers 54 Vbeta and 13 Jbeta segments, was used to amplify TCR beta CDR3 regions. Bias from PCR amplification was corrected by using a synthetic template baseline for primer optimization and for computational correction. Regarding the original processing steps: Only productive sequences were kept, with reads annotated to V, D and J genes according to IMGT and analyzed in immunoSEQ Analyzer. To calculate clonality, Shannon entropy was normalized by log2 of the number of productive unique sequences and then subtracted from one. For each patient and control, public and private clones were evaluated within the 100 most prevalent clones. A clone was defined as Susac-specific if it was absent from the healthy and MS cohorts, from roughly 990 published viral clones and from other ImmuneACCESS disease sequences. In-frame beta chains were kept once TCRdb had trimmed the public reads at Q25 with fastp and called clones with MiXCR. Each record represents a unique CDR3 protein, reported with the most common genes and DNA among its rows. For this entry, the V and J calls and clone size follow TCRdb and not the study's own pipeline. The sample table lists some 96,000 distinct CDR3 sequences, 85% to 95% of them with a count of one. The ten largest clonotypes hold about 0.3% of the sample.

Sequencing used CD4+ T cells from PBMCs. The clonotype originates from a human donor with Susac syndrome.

This receptor has the CDR3 CASTAYIGTGSNTGELFF. The nucleotide sequence reads TGTGCCAGCACCGCTTACATTGGGACAGGGTCTAACACCGGGGAGCTGTTTTTT. This receptor chain uses TRBV7-3 and TRBJ2-2; 9 bases in between match TRBD1. The CDR3 starts with the cysteine, ends with the phenylalanine, and has 18 residues. Of all the DNA, just the CDR3 is kept, 54 bases in frame from base 1. CDR1 and CDR2 are drawn from the germline V gene: SGHTA, FQGTGA. Ends trimmed: V by 7 bases, J by 2 bases; bases unmatched to a gene: 14. Here the CDR3 is joined to the reference TRBV7-3 and TRBJ2-2 genes, and the full variable domain is: GAGVSQTPSNKVTEKGKYVELRCDPISGHTALYWYRQSLGQGPEFLIYFQGTGAADDSGLPNDRFFAVRPEGSVSTLKIQRTERGDSAVYLCASTAYIGTGSNTGELFFGEGSRLTVL.